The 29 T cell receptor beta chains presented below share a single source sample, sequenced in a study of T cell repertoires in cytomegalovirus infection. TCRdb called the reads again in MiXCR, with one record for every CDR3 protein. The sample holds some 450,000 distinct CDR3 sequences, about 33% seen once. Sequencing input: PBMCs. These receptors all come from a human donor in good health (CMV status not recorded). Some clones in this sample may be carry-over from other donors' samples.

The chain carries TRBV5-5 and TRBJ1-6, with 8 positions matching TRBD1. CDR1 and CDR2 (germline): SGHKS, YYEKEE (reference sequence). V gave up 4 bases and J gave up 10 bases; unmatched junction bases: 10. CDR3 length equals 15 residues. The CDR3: CASSEEDRVESPLHF. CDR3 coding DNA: TGTGCCAGCAGCGAGGAGGACAGGGTAGAATCACCCCTCCACTTT. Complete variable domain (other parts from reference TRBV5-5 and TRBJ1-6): DAGVTQSPTHLIKTRGQQVTLRCSPISGHKSVSWYQQVLGQGPQFIFQYYEKEERGRGNFPDRFSARQFPNYSSELNVNALLLGDSALYLCASSEEDRVESPLHFGNGTRLTVT.

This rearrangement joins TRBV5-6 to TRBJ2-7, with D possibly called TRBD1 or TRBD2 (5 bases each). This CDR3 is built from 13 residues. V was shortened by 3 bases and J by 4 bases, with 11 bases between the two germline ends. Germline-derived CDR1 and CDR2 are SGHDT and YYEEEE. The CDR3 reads CASSWDGNYEQYF. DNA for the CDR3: TGTGCCAGCAGCTGGGACGGAAATTACGAGCAGTACTTC.

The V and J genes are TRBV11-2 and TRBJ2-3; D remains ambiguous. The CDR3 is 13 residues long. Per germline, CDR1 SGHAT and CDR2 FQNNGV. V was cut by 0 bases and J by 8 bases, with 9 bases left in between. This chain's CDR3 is CASSLDPSVTQYF. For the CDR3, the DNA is TGTGCCAGCAGCTTAGATCCTAGTGTTACGCAGTATTTT.

The CDR3 DNA sequence: TGTGCCAACGGCGTAGATGGGGGCATTGACCAGTTCTTC. It encodes CANGVDGGIDQFF. The chain links TRBV10-3 to TRBJ2-1; perhaps TRBD1 as D (6 bases). V lost 10 bases, J lost 13 bases, and 23 bases lay in between. Germline CDR1 and CDR2: ENHRY and SYGVKD. This CDR3 has 13 residues.

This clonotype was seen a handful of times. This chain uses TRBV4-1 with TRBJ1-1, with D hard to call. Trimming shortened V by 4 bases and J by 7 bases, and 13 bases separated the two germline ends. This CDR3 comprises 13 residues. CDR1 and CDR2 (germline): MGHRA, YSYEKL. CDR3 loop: CASSLAGIDEAFF. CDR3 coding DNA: TGCGCCAGCAGCCTTGCGGGGATTGATGAAGCTTTCTTT.

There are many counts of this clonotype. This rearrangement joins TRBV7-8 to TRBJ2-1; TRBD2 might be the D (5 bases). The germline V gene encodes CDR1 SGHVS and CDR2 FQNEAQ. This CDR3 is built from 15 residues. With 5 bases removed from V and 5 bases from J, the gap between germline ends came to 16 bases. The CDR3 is CASSARRAGNNEQFF. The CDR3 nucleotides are TGTGCCAGCAGCGCCCGTAGGGCGGGCAACAATGAGCAGTTCTTC.

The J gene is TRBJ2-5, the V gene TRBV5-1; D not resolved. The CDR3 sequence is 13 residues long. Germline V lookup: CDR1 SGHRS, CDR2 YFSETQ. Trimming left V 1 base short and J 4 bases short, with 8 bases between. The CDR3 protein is CASSLYTLETQYF. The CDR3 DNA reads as TGCGCCAGCAGCTTGTACACGCTAGAGACCCAGTACTTC.

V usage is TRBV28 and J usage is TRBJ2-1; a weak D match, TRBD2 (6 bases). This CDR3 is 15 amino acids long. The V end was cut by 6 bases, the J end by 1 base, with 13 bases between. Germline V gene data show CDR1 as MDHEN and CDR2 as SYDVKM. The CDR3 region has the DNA TGTGCCAGCAGACTAGTGGGGGGTTCCTACAATGAGCAGTTCTTC. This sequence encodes CASRLVGGSYNEQFF.

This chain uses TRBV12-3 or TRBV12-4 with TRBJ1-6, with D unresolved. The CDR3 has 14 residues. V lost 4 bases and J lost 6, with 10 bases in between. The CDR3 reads CASSWLSVNSPLHF. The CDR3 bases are TGTGCCAGCAGTTGGCTCTCAGTTAATTCACCCCTCCACTTT.

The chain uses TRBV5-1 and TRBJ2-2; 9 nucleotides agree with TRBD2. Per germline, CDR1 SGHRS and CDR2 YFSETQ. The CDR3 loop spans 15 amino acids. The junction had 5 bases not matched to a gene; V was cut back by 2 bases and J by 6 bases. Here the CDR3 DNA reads TGCGCCAGCAGCTTAGAACTAGCGGGTCCCGGGGAGCTGTTTTTT. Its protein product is CASSLELAGPGELFF.

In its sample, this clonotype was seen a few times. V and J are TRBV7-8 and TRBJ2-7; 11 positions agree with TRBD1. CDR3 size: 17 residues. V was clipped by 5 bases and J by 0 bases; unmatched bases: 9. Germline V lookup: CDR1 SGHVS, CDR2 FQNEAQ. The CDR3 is CASSRTGGVGSSYEQYF. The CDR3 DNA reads TGTGCCAGCAGCCGGACAGGGGGCGTTGGAAGCTCCTACGAGCAGTACTTC.

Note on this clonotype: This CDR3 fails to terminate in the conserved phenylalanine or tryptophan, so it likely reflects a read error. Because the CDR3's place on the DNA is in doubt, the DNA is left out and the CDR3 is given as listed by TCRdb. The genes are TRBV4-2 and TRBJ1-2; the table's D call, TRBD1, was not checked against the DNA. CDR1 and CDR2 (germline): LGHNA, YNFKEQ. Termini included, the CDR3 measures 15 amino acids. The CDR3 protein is CASSQADSGGYGYTL.

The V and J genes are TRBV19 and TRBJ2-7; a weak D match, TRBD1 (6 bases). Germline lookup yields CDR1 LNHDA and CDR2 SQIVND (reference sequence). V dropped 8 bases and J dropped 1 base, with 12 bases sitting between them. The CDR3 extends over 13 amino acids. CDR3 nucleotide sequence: TGTGCCAGTCGGGACACGATTTCCTACGAGCAGTACTTC. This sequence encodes CASRDTISYEQYF. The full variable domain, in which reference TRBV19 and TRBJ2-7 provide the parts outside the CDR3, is DGGITQSPKYLFRKEGQNVTLSCEQNLNHDAMYWYRQDPGQGLRLIYYSQIVNDFQKGDIAEGYSVSREKKESFPLTVTSAQKNPTAFYLCASRDTISYEQYFGPGTRLTVT.

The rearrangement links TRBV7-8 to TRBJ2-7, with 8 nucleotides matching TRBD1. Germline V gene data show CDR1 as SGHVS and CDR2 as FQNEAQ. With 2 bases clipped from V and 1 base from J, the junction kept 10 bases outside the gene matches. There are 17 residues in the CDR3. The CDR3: CASSLPPGQVLSYEQYV. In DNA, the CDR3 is TGTGCCAGCAGCTTACCTCCGGGACAGGTACTTTCCTACGAGCAGTACGTC.

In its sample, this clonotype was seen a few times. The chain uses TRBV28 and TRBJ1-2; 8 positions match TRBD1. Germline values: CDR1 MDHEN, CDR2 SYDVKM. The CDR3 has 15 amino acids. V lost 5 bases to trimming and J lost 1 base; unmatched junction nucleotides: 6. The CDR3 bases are TGTGCCAGCAGTGCATGGGACAGGCTTAACTATGGCTACACCTTC. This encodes CASSAWDRLNYGYTF.

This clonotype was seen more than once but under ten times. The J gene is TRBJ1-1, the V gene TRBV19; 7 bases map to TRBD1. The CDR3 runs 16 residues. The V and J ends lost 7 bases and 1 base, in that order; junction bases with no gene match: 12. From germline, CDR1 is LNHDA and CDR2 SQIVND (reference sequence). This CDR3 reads CASIINGTVKNTEAFF. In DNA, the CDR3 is TGTGCCAGTATCATTAACGGGACAGTAAAGAACACTGAAGCTTTCTTT.

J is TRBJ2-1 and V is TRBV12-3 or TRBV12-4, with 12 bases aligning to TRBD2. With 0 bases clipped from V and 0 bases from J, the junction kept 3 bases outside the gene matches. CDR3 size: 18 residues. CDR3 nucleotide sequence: TGTGCCAGCAGTTTAGCACTAGCGGGGGGTCTCTCCTACAATGAGCAGTTCTTC. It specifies CASSLALAGGLSYNEQFF.

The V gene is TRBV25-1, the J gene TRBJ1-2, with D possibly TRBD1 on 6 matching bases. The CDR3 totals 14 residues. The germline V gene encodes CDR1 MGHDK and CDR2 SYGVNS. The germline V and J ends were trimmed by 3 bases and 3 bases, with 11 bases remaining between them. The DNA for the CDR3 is TGTGCCAGCAGTGATCCCAGGGGATACTATGGCTACACCTTC. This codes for CASSDPRGYYGYTF.

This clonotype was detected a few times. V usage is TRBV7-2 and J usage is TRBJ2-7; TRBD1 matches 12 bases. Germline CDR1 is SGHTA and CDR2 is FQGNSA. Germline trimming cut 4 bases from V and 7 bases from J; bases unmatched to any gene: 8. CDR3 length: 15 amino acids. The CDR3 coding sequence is TGTGCCAGCAGCTCTCTGGGACAGGGGGCGTTGGAGCAGTACTTC. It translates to CASSSLGQGALEQYF.

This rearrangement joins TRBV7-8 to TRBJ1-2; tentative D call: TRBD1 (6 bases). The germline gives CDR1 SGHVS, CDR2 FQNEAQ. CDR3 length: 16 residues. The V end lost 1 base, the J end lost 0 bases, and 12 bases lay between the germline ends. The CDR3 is CASSLVGRGANYGYTF. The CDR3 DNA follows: TGTGCCAGCAGCTTAGTCGGCAGGGGCGCTAACTATGGCTACACCTTC.

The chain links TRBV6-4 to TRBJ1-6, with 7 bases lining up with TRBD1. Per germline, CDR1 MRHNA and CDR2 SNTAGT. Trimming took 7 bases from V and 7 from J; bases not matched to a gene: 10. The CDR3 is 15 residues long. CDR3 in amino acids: CASKDGGTVNSPLHF. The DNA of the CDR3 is TGTGCCAGCAAAGACGGGGGGACAGTCAATTCACCCCTCCACTTT.

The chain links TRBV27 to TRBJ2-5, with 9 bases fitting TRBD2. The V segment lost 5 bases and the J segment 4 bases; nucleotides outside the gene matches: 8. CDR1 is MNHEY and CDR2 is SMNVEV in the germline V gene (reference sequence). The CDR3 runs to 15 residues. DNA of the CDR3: TGTGCCAGCAGTGTTGGTCCAGCGGGGGGAGAGACCCAGTACTTC. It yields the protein CASSVGPAGGETQYF.

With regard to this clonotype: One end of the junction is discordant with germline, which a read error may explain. The CDR3 here is CSSSYALGVEHFF. In DNA form, the CDR3 reads TGTTCCAGCAGCTATGCCTTAGGGGTTGAGCATTTCTTC. This sequence joins TRBV7-2 and TRBJ2-1; D possibly corresponds to TRBD1 (5 bases). This CDR3 comprises 13 residues. The germline V gene encodes CDR1 SGHTA and CDR2 FQGNSA.

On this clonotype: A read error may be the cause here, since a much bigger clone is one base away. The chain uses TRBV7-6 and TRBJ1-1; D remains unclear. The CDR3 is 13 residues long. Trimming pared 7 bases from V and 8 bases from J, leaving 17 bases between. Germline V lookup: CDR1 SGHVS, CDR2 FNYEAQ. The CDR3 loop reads CASIMTRAGEAFF. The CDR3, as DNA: TGTGCCAGCATCATGACAAGGGCGGGAGAAGCTTTCTTT.

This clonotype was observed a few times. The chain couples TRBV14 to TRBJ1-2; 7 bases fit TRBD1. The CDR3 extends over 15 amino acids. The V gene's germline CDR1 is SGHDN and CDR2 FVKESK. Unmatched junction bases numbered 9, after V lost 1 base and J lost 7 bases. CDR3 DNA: TGTGCCAGCAGCCAAGTTCCCGGGACAGCAAGTGGCTACACCTTC. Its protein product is CASSQVPGTASGYTF.

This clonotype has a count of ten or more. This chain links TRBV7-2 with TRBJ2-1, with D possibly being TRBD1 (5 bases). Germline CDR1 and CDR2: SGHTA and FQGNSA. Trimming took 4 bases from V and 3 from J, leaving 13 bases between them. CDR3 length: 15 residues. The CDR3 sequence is CASSSRTKNYNEQFF. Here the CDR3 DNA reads TGTGCCAGCAGCTCTCGGACAAAGAACTACAATGAGCAGTTCTTC. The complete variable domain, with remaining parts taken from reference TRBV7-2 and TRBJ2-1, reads GAGVSQSPSNKVTEKGKDVELRCDPISGHTALYWYRQSLGQGLEFLIYFQGNSAPDKSGLPSDRFSAERTGGSVSTLTIQRTQQEDSAVYLCASSSRTKNYNEQFFGPGTRLTVL.

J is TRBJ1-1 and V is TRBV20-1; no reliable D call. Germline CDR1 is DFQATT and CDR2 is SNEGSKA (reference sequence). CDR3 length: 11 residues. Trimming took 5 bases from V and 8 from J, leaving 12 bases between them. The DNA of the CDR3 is TGCAGTGCTTGGAGGATTCAGGAAGCTTTCTTT. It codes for CSAWRIQEAFF.

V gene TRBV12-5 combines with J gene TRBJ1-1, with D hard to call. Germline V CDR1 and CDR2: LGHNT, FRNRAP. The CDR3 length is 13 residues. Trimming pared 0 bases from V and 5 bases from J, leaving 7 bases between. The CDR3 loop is CASGLVGRTEAFF. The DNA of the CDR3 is TGTGCTAGTGGTTTGGTTGGGAGAACTGAAGCTTTCTTT. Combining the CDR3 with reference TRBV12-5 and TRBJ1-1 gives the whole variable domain DARVTQTPRHKVTEMGQEVTMRCQPILGHNTVFWYRQTMMQGLELLAYFRNRAPLDDSGMPKDRFSAEMPDATLATLKIQPSEPRDSAVYFCASGLVGRTEAFFGQGTRLTVV.

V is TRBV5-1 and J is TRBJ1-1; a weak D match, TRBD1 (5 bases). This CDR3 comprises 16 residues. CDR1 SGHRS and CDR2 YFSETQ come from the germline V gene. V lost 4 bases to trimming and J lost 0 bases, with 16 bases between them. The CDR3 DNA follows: TGCGCCAGCAGCCCGGGACCACAGCCCTTGAACACTGAAGCTTTCTTT. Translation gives CASSPGPQPLNTEAFF.